This passage covers 8 T cell receptor beta chains from one sample sequenced in a study of PD-1 blockade in classical Hodgkin lymphoma. Clones were sequenced by immunoSEQ multiplex PCR, and TCRdb holds only the in-frame ones, with some missing. Among 90,000 or so clones listed, over 90% were seen once. Following autologous stem cell transplantation, relapse occurred in every patient, and exposure to brentuximab vedotin varied. The input for sequencing was peripheral blood mononuclear cells (PBMCs), taken before the second cycle of nivolumab. The receptor set was obtained from a human donor with classical Hodgkin lymphoma.

V gene TRBV7-9 combines with J gene TRBJ1-1; D perhaps matches TRBD1 (5 bases). The germline CDR1 and CDR2 sequences are SEHNR and FQNEAQ (reference sequence). The CDR3 is made up of 16 amino acids. Trimming took off 1 base at V and 4 bases at J, with 16 bases between the two ends. CDR3 amino acids: CASSLGRAGRVTEAFF. The CDR3 DNA reads as TGTGCCAGCAGCTTAGGCAGGGCCGGGAGAGTCACTGAAGCTTTCTTT.

A single count supports this clone. CDR3 nucleotide sequence: TGTGCCAGCAGTTACCGGACAGGGGCAGAGCAGGGCTACACCTTC. It codes for CASSYRTGAEQGYTF. The chain is built from TRBV6-6 and TRBJ1-2; TRBD1 aligns across 9 bases. V lost 2 bases, J lost 8 bases, and 9 bases stayed unmatched. Germline CDR1 MNHNY, CDR2 SVGAGI (reference sequence). The CDR3 spans 15 residues.

This chain uses TRBV9 with TRBJ2-3; the D is unclear. CDR1 and CDR2 from the germline V gene are SGDLS and YYNGEE. The CDR3 totals 14 residues. V was pared by 0 bases and J by 6 bases, with 11 bases between. The CDR3 DNA is TGTGCCAGCAGCGTAGTTCCAGTAGGGGATACGCAGTATTTT. Protein product: CASSVVPVGDTQYF.

The CDR3 loop is CASIPVPALYNEQFF. The CDR3 region has the DNA TGTGCCAGCATCCCAGTCCCCGCTCTCTACAATGAGCAGTTCTTC. The chain carries TRBV7-8 and TRBJ2-1, with D unresolved. The CDR3 consists of 15 residues. The V gene's germline CDR1 is SGHVS and CDR2 FQNEAQ. V lost 7 bases and J 3 bases, leaving 16 bases between the germline ends.

The chain links TRBV13 to TRBJ2-3; maybe TRBD2 (5 bases). Deletions cut 1 base from V and 8 bases from J, with 13 bases between. The CDR3 length is 14 residues. Per the germline V gene, CDR1 is PRHDT and CDR2 is FYEKMQ (reference sequence). The CDR3 region has the DNA TGTGCCAGCAGCTTAGATCCATCCGAGGGTACGCAGTATTTT. It is translated as CASSLDPSEGTQYF.

The chain uses TRBV12-5 and TRBJ2-7; D is unresolved. The germline V gene has CDR1 LGHNT and CDR2 FRNRAP. Trimming cost V 6 bases and J 2 bases, with 14 bases left between them. CDR3 size: 14 residues. The CDR3, as DNA: TGTGCTAGTGGCACCGTGGGATTGGCCTACGAGCAGTACTTC. Its translation is CASGTVGLAYEQYF.

The chain combines TRBV29-1 with TRBJ1-4; tentative D call: TRBD1 (5 bases). This CDR3 comprises 12 residues. Germline CDR1 SQVTM, CDR2 ANQGSEA. The CDR3 loop is CRFKQGNEKLFF. The CDR3 nucleotides are TGCAGATTTAAGCAGGGAAATGAAAAACTGTTTTTT.

V usage is TRBV11-3 and J usage is TRBJ2-1; no definite D call. The CDR3 has 16 residues. V was trimmed by 7 bases and J by 4 bases, leaving 20 bases between them. CDR1 and CDR2 (germline): SGHNT, YENEEA. The CDR3 is CASTPARGVGYNEQFF. The CDR3 nucleotides are TGTGCCAGCACCCCGGCCCGAGGAGTAGGGTACAATGAGCAGTTCTTC.